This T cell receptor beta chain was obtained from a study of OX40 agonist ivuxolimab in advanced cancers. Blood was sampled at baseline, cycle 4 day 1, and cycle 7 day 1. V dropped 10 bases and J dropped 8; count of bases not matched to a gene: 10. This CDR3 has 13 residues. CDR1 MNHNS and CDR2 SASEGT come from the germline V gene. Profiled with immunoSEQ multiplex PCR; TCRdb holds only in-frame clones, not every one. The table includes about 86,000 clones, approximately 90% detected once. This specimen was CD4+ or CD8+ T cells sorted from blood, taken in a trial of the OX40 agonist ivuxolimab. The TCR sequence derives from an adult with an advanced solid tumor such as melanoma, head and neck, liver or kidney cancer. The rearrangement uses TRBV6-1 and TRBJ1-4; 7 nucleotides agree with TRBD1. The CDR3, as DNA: TGTGCCATTACACAGGGGAGCGGCGAAAAACTGTTTTTT. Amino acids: CAITQGSGEKLFF.